These T cell receptor beta chains were read from a single sample in a study of T cells in localized non-small cell lung cancer. TCRdb's table, derived via immunoSEQ multiplex PCR, lists solely in-frame clones and lacks some. The sample shows about 46,000 clones, approximately 81% of them seen only once. This specimen was peripheral blood mononuclear cells, taken before any cancer treatment. Receptors were obtained from a man aged 40 to 70 with stage III lung adenocarcinoma. Each CDR3 is given with its conserved first and last residue. Fields, in order: D gene, clone size, V gene, J gene, CDR3 protein, CDR3 DNA. D genes are given only for firm matches. Some rows mark clone size as missing; the rest say once, few, many or name a class of expanded clone.

D gene: TRBD1; clone size: -; V gene: TRBV7-8; J gene: TRBJ2-1; CDR3 protein: CASSLRQGKDEQFF; CDR3 DNA: TGTGCCAGCAGCCTTCGACAGGGTAAGGATGAGCAGTTCTTC
D gene: TRBD1; clone size: -; V gene: TRBV5-4; J gene: TRBJ2-6; CDR3 protein: CASSSPTQGAGANVLTF; CDR3 DNA: TGTGCCAGCAGCTCCCCAACACAGGGGGCTGGGGCCAACGTCCTGACTTTC
D gene: -; clone size: -; V gene: TRBV7-2; J gene: TRBJ2-7; CDR3 protein: CASSPRVFVYEQYF; CDR3 DNA: TGTGCCAGCAGCCCCCGGGTCTTCGTCTACGAGCAGTACTTC
D gene: -; clone size: -; V gene: TRBV2; J gene: TRBJ2-1; CDR3 protein: CASSDLIVGNEQFF; CDR3 DNA: TGTGCCAGCAGTGACCTAATAGTCGGCAATGAGCAGTTCTTC
D gene: TRBD1; clone size: once; V gene: TRBV5-4; J gene: TRBJ2-7; CDR3 protein: CASSQQGFYEQYF; CDR3 DNA: TGTGCCAGCAGCCAACAGGGGTTCTACGAGCAGTACTTC
D gene: TRBD1; clone size: -; V gene: TRBV29-1; J gene: TRBJ2-7; CDR3 protein: CSVELPGQGSYEQYF; CDR3 DNA: TGCAGCGTTGAATTACCGGGACAGGGCTCCTACGAGCAGTACTTC
D gene: -; clone size: -; V gene: TRBV6-1; J gene: TRBJ2-1; CDR3 protein: CASSDRQGHKQFF; CDR3 DNA: TGTGCCAGCAGTGATCGGCAGGGCCATAAGCAGTTCTTC
D gene: -; clone size: -; V gene: TRBV4-1; J gene: TRBJ2-7; CDR3 protein: CASSQGEGRPYYEQYF; CDR3 DNA: TGCGCCAGCAGCCAGGGAGAGGGAAGACCTTACTACGAGCAGTACTTC
D gene: -; clone size: once; V gene: TRBV6-1; J gene: TRBJ2-5; CDR3 protein: CASIPTGGNEQTQYF; CDR3 DNA: TGTGCCAGCATCCCCACAGGAGGGAATGAGCAGACCCAGTACTTC
D gene: TRBD2; clone size: once; V gene: TRBV5-1; J gene: TRBJ2-1; CDR3 protein: CASSLVSGGDPEQFF; CDR3 DNA: TGCGCCAGCAGCCTAGTTAGCGGGGGGGATCCTGAGCAGTTCTTC
D gene: -; clone size: -; V gene: TRBV30; J gene: TRBJ1-5; CDR3 protein: CAWSVLGGSDSNQPQHF; CDR3 DNA: TGTGCCTGGAGTGTACTGGGAGGGTCGGATAGCAATCAGCCCCAGCATTTT
D gene: TRBD2; clone size: -; V gene: TRBV29-1; J gene: TRBJ2-1; CDR3 protein: CSVAGGRDEQFF; CDR3 DNA: TGCAGCGTTGCGGGGGGGCGAGATGAGCAGTTCTTC
D gene: -; clone size: -; V gene: TRBV6-5; J gene: TRBJ1-5; CDR3 protein: CASGRDPSWPQHF; CDR3 DNA: TGTGCCAGCGGGAGGGACCCCAGCTGGCCCCAGCATTTT
D gene: -; clone size: -; V gene: TRBV4-1; J gene: TRBJ2-1; CDR3 protein: CASSLTTGGRDNEQFF; CDR3 DNA: TGCGCCAGCAGCCTAACAACGGGGGGCAGGGACAATGAGCAGTTCTTC
D gene: TRBD1; clone size: -; V gene: TRBV19; J gene: TRBJ2-7; CDR3 protein: CASSYRDRVYEQYF; CDR3 DNA: TGTGCCAGTAGTTACCGGGACAGGGTCTACGAGCAGTACTTC
D gene: -; clone size: -; V gene: TRBV6-5; J gene: TRBJ1-2; CDR3 protein: CASSKQDYYGYTF; CDR3 DNA: TGTGCCAGCAGTAAACAGGATTACTATGGCTACACCTTC
D gene: -; clone size: -; V gene: TRBV5-6; J gene: TRBJ1-6; CDR3 protein: CASSLESGSYNSPLHF; CDR3 DNA: TGTGCCAGCAGCTTGGAATCAGGGAGCTATAATTCACCCCTCCACTTT
D gene: -; clone size: once; V gene: TRBV4-2; J gene: TRBJ2-1; CDR3 protein: CASSQDLISYNEQFF; CDR3 DNA: TGTGCCAGCAGCCAAGATCTGATCTCCTACAATGAGCAGTTCTTC
D gene: -; clone size: -; V gene: TRBV27; J gene: TRBJ2-5; CDR3 protein: CASSFRGQETQYF; CDR3 DNA: TGTGCCAGCAGTTTCCGGGGGCAAGAGACCCAGTACTTC
D gene: -; clone size: -; V gene: TRBV2; J gene: TRBJ2-7; CDR3 protein: CASSGAGDPYEQYF; CDR3 DNA: TGTGCCAGCAGTGGAGCAGGGGACCCCTACGAGCAGTACTTC
D gene: TRBD2; clone size: -; V gene: TRBV19; J gene: TRBJ2-3; CDR3 protein: CASSMTSGGALADTQYF; CDR3 DNA: TGTGCCAGTAGTATGACTAGCGGGGGGGCCTTGGCAGATACGCAGTATTTT
D gene: -; clone size: -; V gene: TRBV5-6; J gene: TRBJ2-7; CDR3 protein: CASSLGVGYHEQYF; CDR3 DNA: TGTGCCAGCAGCTTGGGTGTTGGGTACCACGAGCAGTACTTC
D gene: TRBD1; clone size: -; V gene: TRBV6-4; J gene: TRBJ1-4; CDR3 protein: CASSPGRTGEKLFF; CDR3 DNA: TGTGCCAGCAGCCCGGGACGGACAGGTGAAAAACTGTTTTTT
D gene: -; clone size: -; V gene: TRBV28; J gene: TRBJ1-5; CDR3 protein: CASSGTRPQHF; CDR3 DNA: TGTGCCAGCAGTGGTACACGGCCCCAGCATTTT
D gene: -; clone size: -; V gene: TRBV5-4; J gene: TRBJ2-5; CDR3 protein: CASSFDRIQETQYF; CDR3 DNA: TGTGCCAGCAGCTTTGATCGCATCCAAGAGACCCAGTACTTC
D gene: -; clone size: -; V gene: TRBV14; J gene: TRBJ2-3; CDR3 protein: CASSQERAGTQYF; CDR3 DNA: TGTGCCAGCAGCCAAGAGAGGGCGGGAACGCAGTATTTT
D gene: -; clone size: -; V gene: TRBV4-1; J gene: TRBJ2-6; CDR3 protein: CASSQKEDSGANVLTF; CDR3 DNA: TGCGCCAGCAGCCAAAAGGAGGATTCTGGGGCCAACGTCCTGACTTTC
D gene: TRBD1; clone size: -; V gene: TRBV7-6; J gene: TRBJ2-2; CDR3 protein: CASSPSGTVNTGELFF; CDR3 DNA: TGTGCCAGCAGCCCCTCCGGGACAGTGAACACCGGGGAGCTGTTTTTT
D gene: TRBD1; clone size: -; V gene: TRBV28; J gene: TRBJ2-7; CDR3 protein: CASSLFRDSSYEQYF; CDR3 DNA: TGTGCCAGCAGTTTATTCCGGGACAGCTCCTACGAGCAGTACTTC
D gene: -; clone size: -; V gene: TRBV28; J gene: TRBJ2-2; CDR3 protein: CASSLNPGELFF; CDR3 DNA: TGTGCCAGCAGTTTAAACCCAGGGGAGCTGTTTTTT
D gene: -; clone size: -; V gene: TRBV14; J gene: TRBJ1-1; CDR3 protein: CASSSTGREAFF; CDR3 DNA: TGTGCCAGCAGCTCGACAGGTAGGGAAGCTTTCTTT
D gene: TRBD2; clone size: -; V gene: TRBV7-6; J gene: TRBJ2-1; CDR3 protein: CASSLEAGLLIKEFF; CDR3 DNA: TGTGCCAGCAGCTTAGAAGCGGGGCTCCTAATAAAAGAGTTCTTC
D gene: -; clone size: medium-sized; V gene: TRBV27; J gene: TRBJ1-2; CDR3 protein: CASSLGSGYGYTF; CDR3 DNA: TGTGCCAGCAGTTTGGGCAGTGGATATGGCTACACCTTC
D gene: -; clone size: -; V gene: TRBV6-6; J gene: TRBJ2-7; CDR3 protein: CASRVDSNSYEQYF; CDR3 DNA: TGTGCCAGCAGGGTCGACAGTAACTCCTACGAGCAGTACTTC
D gene: TRBD2; clone size: -; V gene: TRBV6-6; J gene: TRBJ2-7; CDR3 protein: CASSRTLAGVDEQYF; CDR3 DNA: TGTGCCAGCAGTCGAACTCTAGCGGGGGTCGACGAGCAGTACTTC
D gene: -; clone size: -; V gene: TRBV4-1; J gene: TRBJ1-2; CDR3 protein: CASSRLPISYGYTF; CDR3 DNA: TGCGCCAGCAGCCGCCTGCCTATCTCCTATGGCTACACCTTC
D gene: -; clone size: -; V gene: TRBV19; J gene: TRBJ1-1; CDR3 protein: CASSTHDRAYSEAFF; CDR3 DNA: TGTGCCAGTAGTACTCACGACAGAGCCTATTCTGAAGCTTTCTTT
D gene: -; clone size: -; V gene: TRBV19; J gene: TRBJ2-5; CDR3 protein: CASSMRRLETQYF; CDR3 DNA: TGTGCCAGTAGTATGAGGCGATTGGAGACCCAGTACTTC
D gene: -; clone size: -; V gene: TRBV19; J gene: TRBJ2-2; CDR3 protein: CASSERRNTGELFF; CDR3 DNA: TGTGCCAGTAGCGAGCGGCGGAACACCGGGGAGCTGTTTTTT
D gene: TRBD1; clone size: -; V gene: TRBV27; J gene: TRBJ1-1; CDR3 protein: CASSYTGDGTEAFF; CDR3 DNA: TGTGCCAGCAGTTATACAGGGGATGGGACTGAAGCTTTCTTT
D gene: -; clone size: -; V gene: TRBV29-1; J gene: TRBJ1-2; CDR3 protein: CSVLCGGPSHYGYTF; CDR3 DNA: TGCAGCGTCCTCTGTGGGGGGCCTTCACACTATGGCTACACCTTC
D gene: -; clone size: -; V gene: TRBV30; J gene: TRBJ2-2; CDR3 protein: CAWTWGVGELFF; CDR3 DNA: TGTGCCTGGACCTGGGGGGTCGGGGAGCTGTTTTTT
D gene: TRBD2; clone size: -; V gene: TRBV5-1; J gene: TRBJ2-5; CDR3 protein: CASSLVAGEGETQYF; CDR3 DNA: TGCGCCAGCAGCTTGGTTGCGGGGGAGGGGGAGACCCAGTACTTC
D gene: TRBD1; clone size: -; V gene: TRBV6-1; J gene: TRBJ2-7; CDR3 protein: CASSLGQAPYEQYF; CDR3 DNA: TGTGCCAGCAGCCTGGGACAGGCCCCCTACGAGCAGTACTTC
D gene: -; clone size: few; V gene: TRBV23-1; J gene: TRBJ1-2; CDR3 protein: CASSQSGGWSYGYTF; CDR3 DNA: TGCGCCAGCAGTCAATCGGGGGGCTGGAGCTATGGCTACACCTTC
D gene: -; clone size: -; V gene: TRBV10-2; J gene: TRBJ2-5; CDR3 protein: CASSGLETPETQYF; CDR3 DNA: TGCGCCAGCAGTGGTCTAGAGACCCCAGAGACCCAGTACTTC
D gene: TRBD2; clone size: medium-sized; V gene: TRBV6-1; J gene: TRBJ2-1; CDR3 protein: CASSEWIREGSYNEQFF; CDR3 DNA: TGTGCCAGCAGTGAATGGATCAGGGAGGGCTCCTACAATGAGCAGTTCTTC
D gene: -; clone size: -; V gene: TRBV27; J gene: TRBJ2-1; CDR3 protein: CASSSQMGNEQFF; CDR3 DNA: TGTGCCAGCAGTAGTCAAATGGGAAATGAGCAGTTCTTC
D gene: TRBD1; clone size: -; V gene: TRBV10-2; J gene: TRBJ1-5; CDR3 protein: CASKPGGAVQPQHF; CDR3 DNA: TGCGCCAGCAAACCAGGGGGCGCGGTTCAGCCCCAGCATTTT
D gene: -; clone size: -; V gene: TRBV19; J gene: TRBJ2-2; CDR3 protein: CASDWQGNGELFF; CDR3 DNA: TGTGCCAGCGACTGGCAGGGGAACGGGGAGCTGTTTTTT
D gene: TRBD1; clone size: few; V gene: TRBV19; J gene: TRBJ1-2; CDR3 protein: CASSRDRAQRYGYTF; CDR3 DNA: TGTGCCAGTAGCCGGGACAGGGCACAGAGGTATGGCTACACCTTC
D gene: TRBD2; clone size: -; V gene: TRBV7-2; J gene: TRBJ2-7; CDR3 protein: CASSFGTSGGGTPYEQYF; CDR3 DNA: TGTGCCAGCAGCTTCGGAACTAGCGGGGGGGGCACTCCCTACGAGCAGTACTTC
D gene: -; clone size: -; V gene: TRBV2; J gene: TRBJ2-5; CDR3 protein: CASSFQETQYF; CDR3 DNA: TGTGCCAGCAGTTTCCAAGAGACCCAGTACTTC
D gene: -; clone size: -; V gene: TRBV6-1; J gene: TRBJ1-4; CDR3 protein: CASSGLATNEKLFF; CDR3 DNA: TGTGCCAGCAGTGGGTTGGCAACTAATGAAAAACTGTTTTTT